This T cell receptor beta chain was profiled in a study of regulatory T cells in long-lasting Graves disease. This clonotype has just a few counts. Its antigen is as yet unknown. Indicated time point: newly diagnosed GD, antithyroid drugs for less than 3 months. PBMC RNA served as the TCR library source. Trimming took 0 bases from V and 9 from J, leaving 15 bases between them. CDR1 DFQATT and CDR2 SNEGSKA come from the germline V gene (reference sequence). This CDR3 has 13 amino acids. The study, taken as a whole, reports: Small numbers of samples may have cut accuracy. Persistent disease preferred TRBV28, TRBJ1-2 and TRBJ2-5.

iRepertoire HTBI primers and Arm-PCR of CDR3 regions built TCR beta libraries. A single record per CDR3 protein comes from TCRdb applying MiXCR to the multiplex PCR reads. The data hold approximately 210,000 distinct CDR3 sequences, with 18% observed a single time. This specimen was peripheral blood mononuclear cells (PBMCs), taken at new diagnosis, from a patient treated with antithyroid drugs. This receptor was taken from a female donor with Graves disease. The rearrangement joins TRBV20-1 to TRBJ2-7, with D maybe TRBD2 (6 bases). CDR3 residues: CSARDRTGDGQYF. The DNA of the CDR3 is TGCAGTGCTAGAGATAGGACGGGAGATGGGCAGTACTTC.